This passage covers 9 T cell receptor beta chains from one sample sequenced in a study of shared clonotypes between healthy human individuals. The table came from immunoSEQ multiplex PCR; TCRdb's copy has only in-frame clones and leaves some out. The sample lists 2 million to 2.5 million clones, roughly 93% occurring once. Sequenced sample: naive CD4+ T cells from PBMCs. The sample's subset: CD45RA+ positively selected. The receptors come from a man aged 18 to 29 in good health. Some clones in this sample may be carry-over from other donors' samples.

The chain has TRBV6-5 and TRBJ2-7; 9 positions agree with TRBD2. Germline assignment: CDR1 MNHEY and CDR2 SVGAGI. The CDR3 length is 15 residues. Losses at the gene ends were 2 bases for V and 2 bases for J; bases not matched to a gene: 4. The CDR3 bases are TGTGCCAGCAGTTACGCGGGAGGGGGGGCCTACGAGCAGTACTTC. Translation gives CASSYAGGGAYEQYF.

Regarding this clone: This sample also contains other DNA sequences that code for the same CDR3. This chain uses TRBV7-9 with TRBJ2-2, with D maybe TRBD2 (5 bases). Between the trimmed V and J ends, which lost 6 bases and 1 base, there was a span of 12 bases. The length of the CDR3 is 15 residues. Germline assignment: CDR1 SEHNR and CDR2 FQNEAQ (reference sequence). DNA of the CDR3: TGTGCCAGCAGTCATAGGACTGGGAACACCGGGGAGCTGTTTTTT. It yields the protein CASSHRTGNTGELFF.

The chain couples TRBV7-2 to TRBJ2-1; a possible D gene is TRBD1 (5 bases). The V end was cut by 4 bases, the J end by 3 bases, with 13 bases between. Per germline, CDR1 SGHTA and CDR2 FQGNSA. The CDR3 is 15 amino acids. The CDR3 DNA reads as TGTGCCAGCAGCTCGCCGACAGTGAACTACAATGAGCAGTTCTTC. Encoded protein: CASSSPTVNYNEQFF.

This clone was observed a handful of times. CDR3 nucleotides: TGTGCCAGCAGTGGCGAGGCGAACACTGAAGCTTTCTTT. This codes for CASSGEANTEAFF. The rearrangement links TRBV2 to TRBJ1-1; D is undetermined. This CDR3 region has 13 residues. CDR1 and CDR2 (germline): SNHLY, FYNNEI. V dropped 4 bases and J dropped 1 base, with 7 bases sitting between them.

The V gene is TRBV18, the J gene TRBJ1-5; a possible D gene is TRBD1 (5 bases). Germline V gives CDR1 KGHSH, CDR2 LQKENI. With 8 bases removed from V and 2 bases from J, the gap between germline ends came to 10 bases. This CDR3 is 13 amino acids long. CDR3 residues: CASAVGGNQPQHF. CDR3 nucleotides: TGTGCCAGCGCCGTGGGGGGCAATCAGCCCCAGCATTTT.

The chain employs TRBV5-1 and TRBJ2-3; 7 bases fit TRBD1. In germline, CDR1 is SGHRS, CDR2 YFSETQ. The CDR3 sequence is 15 residues long. The trim removed 4 bases at V and 4 bases at J, leaving 9 bases unmatched. The CDR3 here is CASSQTKGASDTQYF. CDR3 nucleotides: TGCGCCAGCAGCCAGACCAAGGGGGCGTCAGATACGCAGTATTTT.

CDR3 protein: CASSLTGHTEAFF. In DNA, the CDR3 is TGCGCCAGCAGCTTGACAGGCCACACTGAAGCTTTCTTT. J is TRBJ1-1 and V is TRBV5-1, with a tentative D call TRBD1 (5 bases). The CDR3 loop spans 13 amino acids. V was shortened by 1 base and J by 3 bases, with 7 bases between the two germline ends. Looked up from germline, CDR1 is SGHRS and CDR2 is YFSETQ.

The chain has TRBV6-1 and TRBJ2-6; tentative D call: TRBD1 (6 bases). CDR1 MNHNS and CDR2 SASEGT come from the germline V gene. The CDR3 consists of 15 residues. The ends were cut back, 8 bases at V and 4 bases at J, with 15 bases in the middle. CDR3 residues: CASASDSLGANVLTF. The CDR3 DNA is TGTGCCAGCGCTTCGGACAGTCTGGGGGCCAACGTCCTGACTTTC.

V is TRBV5-6 and J is TRBJ2-2; tentative D call: TRBD1 (5 bases). Germline V CDR1 and CDR2: SGHDT, YYEEEE. V was pared by 5 bases and J by 3 bases, with 14 bases between. There are 15 residues in the CDR3. CDR3 sequence reads: CASSTRTLYTGELFF. The CDR3 DNA sequence: TGTGCCAGCAGTACCCGGACACTCTACACCGGGGAGCTGTTTTTT.